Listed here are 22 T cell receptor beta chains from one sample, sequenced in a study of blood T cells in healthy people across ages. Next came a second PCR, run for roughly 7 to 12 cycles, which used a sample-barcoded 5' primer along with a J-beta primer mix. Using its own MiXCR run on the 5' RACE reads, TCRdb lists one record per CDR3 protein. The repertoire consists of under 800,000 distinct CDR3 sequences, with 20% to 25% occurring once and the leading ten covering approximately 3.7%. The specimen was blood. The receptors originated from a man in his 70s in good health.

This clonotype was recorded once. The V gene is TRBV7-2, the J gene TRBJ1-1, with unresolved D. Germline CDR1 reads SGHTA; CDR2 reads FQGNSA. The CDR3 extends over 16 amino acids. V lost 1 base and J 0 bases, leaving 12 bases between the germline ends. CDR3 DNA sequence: TGTGCCAGCAGCTTAGTTTCGAATTACCTGAACACTGAAGCTTTCTTT. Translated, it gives CASSLVSNYLNTEAFF.

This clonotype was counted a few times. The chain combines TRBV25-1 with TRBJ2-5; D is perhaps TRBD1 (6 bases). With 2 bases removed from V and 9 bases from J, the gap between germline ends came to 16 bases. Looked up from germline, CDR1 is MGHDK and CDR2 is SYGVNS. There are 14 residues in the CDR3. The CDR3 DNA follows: TGTGCCAGCAGTGAAGCCGGGACACGCGAGGCCCAGTACTTC. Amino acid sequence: CASSEAGTREAQYF.

DNA for the CDR3: TGCAGTGCCCGTATAGCGGGAGCTATGGGTGAGCAGTTCTTC. Its translation is CSARIAGAMGEQFF. The rearrangement joins TRBV20-1 to TRBJ2-1, with 9 bases lining up with TRBD2. The CDR3 covers 14 residues. The V gene end was trimmed by 6 bases and the J gene end by 9 bases; junction bases not matched to a gene: 12. Germline loops: CDR1 DFQATT, CDR2 SNEGSKA (reference sequence).

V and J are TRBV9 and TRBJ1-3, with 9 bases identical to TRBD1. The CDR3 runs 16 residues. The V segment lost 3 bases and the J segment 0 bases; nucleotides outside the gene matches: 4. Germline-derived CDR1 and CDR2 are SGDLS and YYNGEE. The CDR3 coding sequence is TGTGCCAGCAGCGCGGGACAGGGTGGCTCTGGAAACACCATATATTTT. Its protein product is CASSAGQGGSGNTIYF.

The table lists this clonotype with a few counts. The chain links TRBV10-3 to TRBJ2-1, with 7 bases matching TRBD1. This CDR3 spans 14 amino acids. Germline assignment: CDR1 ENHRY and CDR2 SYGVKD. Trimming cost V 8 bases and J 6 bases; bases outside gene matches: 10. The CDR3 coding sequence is TGTGCCATCGTTGCAGGGACAGCCCTCAATGAGCAGTTCTTC. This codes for CAIVAGTALNEQFF.

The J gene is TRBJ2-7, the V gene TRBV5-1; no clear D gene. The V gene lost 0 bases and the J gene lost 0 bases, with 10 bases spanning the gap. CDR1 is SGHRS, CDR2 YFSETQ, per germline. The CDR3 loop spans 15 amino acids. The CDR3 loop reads CASSLERPSSYEQYF. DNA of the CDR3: TGCGCCAGCAGCTTGGAGAGGCCCTCCTCCTACGAGCAGTACTTC.

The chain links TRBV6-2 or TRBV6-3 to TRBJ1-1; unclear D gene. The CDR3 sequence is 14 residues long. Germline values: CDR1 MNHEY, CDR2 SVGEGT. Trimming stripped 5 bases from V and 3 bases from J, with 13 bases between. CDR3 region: CASSPQPRDTEAFF. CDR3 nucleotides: TGTGCCAGCAGTCCACAGCCCCGGGACACTGAAGCTTTCTTT.

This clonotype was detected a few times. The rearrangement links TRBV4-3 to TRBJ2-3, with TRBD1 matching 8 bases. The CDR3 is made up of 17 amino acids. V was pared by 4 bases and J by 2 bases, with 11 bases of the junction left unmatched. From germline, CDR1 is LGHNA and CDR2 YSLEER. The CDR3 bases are TGCGCCAGCAGCCTAACCGGGACAGGAGGGCCCACAGATACGCAGTATTTT. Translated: CASSLTGTGGPTDTQYF.

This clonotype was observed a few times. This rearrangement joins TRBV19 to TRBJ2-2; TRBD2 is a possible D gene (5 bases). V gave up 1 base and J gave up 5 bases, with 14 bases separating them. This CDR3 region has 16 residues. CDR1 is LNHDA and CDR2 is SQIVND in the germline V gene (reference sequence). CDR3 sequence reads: CASSIGRGPGTGELFF. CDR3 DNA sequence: TGTGCCAGTAGTATAGGACGGGGTCCCGGGACCGGGGAGCTGTTTTTT.

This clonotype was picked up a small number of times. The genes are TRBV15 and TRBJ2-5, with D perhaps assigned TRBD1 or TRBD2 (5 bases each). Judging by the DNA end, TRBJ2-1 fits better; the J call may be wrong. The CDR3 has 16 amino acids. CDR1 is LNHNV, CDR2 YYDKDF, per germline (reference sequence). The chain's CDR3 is CATSILNSGAGDEQFF. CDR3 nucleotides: TGTGCCACCAGCATTCTTAACTCCGGGGCCGGCGATGAGCAGTTCTTC.

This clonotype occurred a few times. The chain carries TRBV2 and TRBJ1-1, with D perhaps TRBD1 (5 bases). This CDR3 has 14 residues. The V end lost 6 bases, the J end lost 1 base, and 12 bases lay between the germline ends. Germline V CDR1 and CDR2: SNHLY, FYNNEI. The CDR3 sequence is CASREGSGNTEAFF. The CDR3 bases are TGTGCCAGCAGGGAGGGGAGTGGGAACACTGAAGCTTTCTTT.

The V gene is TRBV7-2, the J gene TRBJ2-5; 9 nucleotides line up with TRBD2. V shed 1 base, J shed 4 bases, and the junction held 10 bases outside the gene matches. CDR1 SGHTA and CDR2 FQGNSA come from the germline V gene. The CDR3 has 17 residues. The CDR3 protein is CASSLDYAGGSRETQYF. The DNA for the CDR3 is TGTGCCAGCAGCTTAGACTACGCGGGAGGGAGTCGAGAGACCCAGTACTTC.

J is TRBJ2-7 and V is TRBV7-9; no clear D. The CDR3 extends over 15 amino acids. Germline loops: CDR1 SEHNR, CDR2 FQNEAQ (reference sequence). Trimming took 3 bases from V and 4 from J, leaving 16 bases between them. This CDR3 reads CASSFRQDSSYEQYF. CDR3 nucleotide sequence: TGTGCCAGCAGCTTTAGGCAGGATAGCTCTTACGAGCAGTACTTC. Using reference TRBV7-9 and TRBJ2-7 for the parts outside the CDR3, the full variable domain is DTGVSQNPRHKITKRGQNVTFRCDPISEHNRLYWYRQTLGQGPEFLTYFQNEAQLEKSRLLSDRFSAERPKGSFSTLEIQRTEQGDSAMYLCASSFRQDSSYEQYFGPGTRLTVT.

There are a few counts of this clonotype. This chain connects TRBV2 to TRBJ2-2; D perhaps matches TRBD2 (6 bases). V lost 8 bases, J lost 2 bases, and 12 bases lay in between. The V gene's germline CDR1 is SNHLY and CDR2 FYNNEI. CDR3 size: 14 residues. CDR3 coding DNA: TGTGCCAGCGGTAGCGGCCTAAACACCGGGGAGCTGTTTTTT. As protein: CASGSGLNTGELFF. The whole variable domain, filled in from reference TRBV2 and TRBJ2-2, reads EPEVTQTPSHQVTQMGQEVILRCVPISNHLYFYWYRQILGQKVEFLVSFYNNEISEKSEIFDDQFSVERPDGSNFTLKIRSTKLEDSAMYFCASGSGLNTGELFFGEGSRLTVL.

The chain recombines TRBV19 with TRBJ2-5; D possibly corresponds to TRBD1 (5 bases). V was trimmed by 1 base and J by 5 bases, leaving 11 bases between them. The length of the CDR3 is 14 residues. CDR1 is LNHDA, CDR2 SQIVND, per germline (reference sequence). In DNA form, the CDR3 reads TGTGCCAGTAGTATAGCACAGGCGGCGGAGACCCAGTACTTC. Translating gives CASSIAQAAETQYF.

CDR3 residues: CASSFQALSSGANEQFF. The CDR3 region has the DNA TGTGCCAGCAGTTTCCAAGCCCTCTCTTCGGGGGCGAATGAGCAGTTCTTC. The chain joins TRBV12-3 or TRBV12-4 to TRBJ2-5; tentatively, D is TRBD1 or TRBD2 (6 bases each). The J call may be wrong; the DNA end is better matched by TRBJ2-1. The CDR3 loop spans 17 amino acids.

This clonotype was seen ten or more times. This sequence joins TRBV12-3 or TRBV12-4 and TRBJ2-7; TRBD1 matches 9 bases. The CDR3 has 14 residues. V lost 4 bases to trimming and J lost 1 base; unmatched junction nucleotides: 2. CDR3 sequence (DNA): TGTGCCAGCAGTTGGGGACAGGGATCCTACGAGCAGTACTTC. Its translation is CASSWGQGSYEQYF.

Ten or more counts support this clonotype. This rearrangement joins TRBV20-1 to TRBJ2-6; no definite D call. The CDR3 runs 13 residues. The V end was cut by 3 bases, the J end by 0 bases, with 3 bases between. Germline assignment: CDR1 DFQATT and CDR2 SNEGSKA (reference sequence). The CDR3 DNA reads TGCAGTGCTAGTCCCTCTGGGGCCAACGTCCTGACTTTC. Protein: CSASPSGANVLTF.

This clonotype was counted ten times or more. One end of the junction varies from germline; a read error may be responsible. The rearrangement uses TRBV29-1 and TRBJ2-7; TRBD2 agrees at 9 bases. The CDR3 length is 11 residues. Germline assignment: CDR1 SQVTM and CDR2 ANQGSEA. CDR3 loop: CSVEDLAGRWF. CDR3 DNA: TGCAGCGTTGAAGATCTAGCGGGACGATGGTTC.

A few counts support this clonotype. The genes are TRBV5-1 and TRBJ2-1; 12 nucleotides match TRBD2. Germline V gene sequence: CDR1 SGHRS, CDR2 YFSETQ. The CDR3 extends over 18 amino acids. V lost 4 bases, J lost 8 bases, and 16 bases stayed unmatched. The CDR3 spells CASSVSSGRALGLDEQFF. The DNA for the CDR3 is TGCGCCAGCAGCGTCTCTAGCGGGAGGGCCCTCGGGTTAGATGAGCAGTTCTTC.

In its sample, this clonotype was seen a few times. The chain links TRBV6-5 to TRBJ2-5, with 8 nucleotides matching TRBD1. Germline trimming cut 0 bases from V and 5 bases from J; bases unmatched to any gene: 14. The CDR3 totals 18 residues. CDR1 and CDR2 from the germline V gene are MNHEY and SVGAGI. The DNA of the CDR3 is TGTGCCAGCAGTTACTCGGTCGGACAGGGAGGCAATTCGGAGACCCAGTACTTC. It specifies CASSYSVGQGGNSETQYF.

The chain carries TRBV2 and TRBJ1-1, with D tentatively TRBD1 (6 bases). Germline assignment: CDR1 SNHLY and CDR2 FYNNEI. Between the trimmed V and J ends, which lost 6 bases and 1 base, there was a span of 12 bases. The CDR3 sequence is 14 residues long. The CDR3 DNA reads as TGTGCCAGCAGAGACCCGACAGGGAACACTGAAGCTTTCTTT. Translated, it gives CASRDPTGNTEAFF.